One sample yielded the 5 T cell receptor beta chains listed below, sequenced in a study of blood T cell repertoires in COVID-19. Assay used: immunoSEQ multiplex PCR; TCRdb lists only in-frame clones, some missing. The sample contains 230,000 or so clones, about 90% of which appear only once. The sample was peripheral blood. Source of these receptors: a man aged 40-49 years with active or convalescent COVID-19.

This chain connects TRBV5-1 to TRBJ1-1; 7 nucleotides align to TRBD1. The CDR3 is 15 amino acids. Germline V CDR1 and CDR2: SGHRS, YFSETQ. V was pared by 4 bases and J by 1 base, with 7 bases of the junction left unmatched. Here the CDR3 reads CASSETGQSNTEAFF. The CDR3 nucleotides are TGCGCCAGCAGCGAAACGGGACAGTCGAACACTGAAGCTTTCTTT.

This chain connects TRBV2 to TRBJ2-5; the D is unclear. Germline V gives CDR1 SNHLY, CDR2 FYNNEI. The CDR3 is made up of 14 amino acids. V was shortened by 2 bases and J by 0 bases, with 7 bases between the two germline ends. This CDR3 is CASSEPLYQETQYF. CDR3 in DNA: TGTGCCAGCAGTGAACCGTTGTACCAAGAGACCCAGTACTTC.

This sequence joins TRBV3-1 (or the pseudogene TRBV3-2) and TRBJ2-1; D is uncertain. The CDR3 is 12 amino acids. Trimming took 1 base from V and 7 from J, leaving 5 bases between them. The germline V gene encodes CDR1 LGHDT and CDR2 YNNKEL (reference sequence). CDR3 loop: CASSQAGNEQFF. The CDR3 DNA reads TGTGCCAGCAGCCAAGCGGGTAATGAGCAGTTCTTC.

V usage is TRBV27 and J usage is TRBJ1-2, with D possibly TRBD1 on 5 matching bases. The CDR3 length is 13 residues. The V end was cut by 4 bases, the J end by 5 bases, with 11 bases between. From germline, CDR1 is MNHEY and CDR2 SMNVEV (reference sequence). CDR3: CASSYGQGYGYTF. The CDR3 nucleotides are TGTGCCAGCAGTTACGGGCAGGGATATGGCTACACCTTC.

The CDR3 nucleotides are TGCAGCGTTGTGGCAGGGGGCGTGGGCACTGAAGCTTTCTTT. Encoded protein: CSVVAGGVGTEAFF. This chain joins TRBV29-1 and TRBJ1-1; 8 nucleotides line up with TRBD1. There are 14 residues in the CDR3. In germline, CDR1 is SQVTM, CDR2 ANQGSEA. V lost 4 bases, J lost 4 bases, and 8 bases stayed unmatched.